These T cell receptor beta chains were read from a single sample in a study of blood T cell repertoires in COVID-19. Sequencing was performed with immunoSEQ multiplex PCR; in TCRdb, only in-frame clones are kept and a portion is missing. The sample comprises 150,000 or so clones, about three quarters of which are singletons, and roughly 10% rests with the top ten. The sequencing sample was made of peripheral blood. Receptors originate from a woman in her fifties or sixties with active or convalescent COVID-19. The CDR3 runs from the conserved cysteine through the conserved F or W. The D gene is left open where the match is weak. Rows may omit the clone size; those that give it use once, few, many or a size class.

size,D,V,J,DNA,CDR3
.,.,TRBV11-2,TRBJ2-1,TGTGCCAGCAGCTTAGAACGGTACAATGAGCAGTTCTTC,CASSLERYNEQFF
.,TRBD2,TRBV3-1/TRBV3-2,TRBJ2-7,TGTGCCAGCAGCCGGACTAGCGGGGGGGCCAGCTCCTACGAGCAGTACTTC,CASSRTSGGASSYEQYF
few,.,TRBV4-1,TRBJ1-2,TGCGCCAGCAGCCAAGAGGGACATCAAGGGGGACACTATGGCTACACCTTC,CASSQEGHQGGHYGYTF
.,.,TRBV5-6,TRBJ1-2,TGTGCCAGCATCCCCCGCGAGGGTTTAAGCTCTAACTATGGCTACACCTTC,CASIPREGLSSNYGYTF
.,.,TRBV25-1,TRBJ1-1,TGTGCCAGCAGTGTGCCAGGGTCCGGCACTGAAGCTTTCTTT,CASSVPGSGTEAFF
.,.,TRBV30,TRBJ1-1,TGTGCCTGGAGTACGAGGCTCGCGGGCGCTTTCTTT,CAWSTRLAGAFF
once,TRBD1,TRBV6-5,TRBJ1-2,TGTGCCAGCAGCCGGACAGGGCTCTATGGCTACACCTTC,CASSRTGLYGYTF
.,.,TRBV6-5,TRBJ1-6,TGTGCCAGCAGTTACACCACAGGGTCGAATTCACCCCTCCACTTT,CASSYTTGSNSPLHF
few,.,TRBV18,TRBJ1-1,TGTGCCAGCTCACTGAGGAACACTGAAGCTTTCTTT,CASSLRNTEAFF
.,.,TRBV7-8,TRBJ2-7,TGTGCCAGCAGCTTCGCCCCGGGGTACGAGCAGTACTTC,CASSFAPGYEQYF